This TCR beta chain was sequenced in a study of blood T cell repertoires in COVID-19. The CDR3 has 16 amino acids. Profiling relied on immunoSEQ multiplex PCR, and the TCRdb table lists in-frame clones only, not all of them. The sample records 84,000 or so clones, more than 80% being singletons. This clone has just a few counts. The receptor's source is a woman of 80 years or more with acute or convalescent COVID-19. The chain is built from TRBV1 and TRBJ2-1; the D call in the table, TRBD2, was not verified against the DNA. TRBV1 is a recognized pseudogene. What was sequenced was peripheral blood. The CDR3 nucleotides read TGCACCAGCAGCCAAGATGCAAGCGGGGGGAACAATGAGCAGTTCTTC. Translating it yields CTSSQDASGGNNEQFF.